This entry is about one T cell receptor beta chain. The antigen remains undetermined. This specimen comes from a study of cytomegalovirus exposure and HLA in healthy donors. The overall study: Earlier work reported some 110 million unique TCR beta sequences from about 180 million T cells. Regarding the study as a whole: For most subjects, TCR beta sequences were reported to predict HLA-A and HLA-B alleles with accuracy. Later genetic work tied a missense DCLRE1C variant to beta-chain V and J trimming. TCR sequences were mostly rare, though some public TCRs occurred in many donors.

The CDR3 is 15 amino acids. Trimming took 1 base from V and 11 from J, leaving 15 bases between them. Germline lookup yields CDR1 SGHAT and CDR2 FQNNGV. PCR primers comprised 60 Vbeta and 13 Jbeta primers. The data were produced by immunoSEQ multiplex PCR, yet TCRdb's version contains in-frame clones alone and is incomplete. The top ten clones hold roughly 2% of a sample with hundreds of thousands of clones, over 85% of them seen once. This sequence joins TRBV11-2 and TRBJ1-6; D is unclear. The source is a woman aged 18 to 35 in good health and CMV-seronegative. Sequenced sample: PBMCs. In DNA form, the CDR3 reads TGTGCCAGCAGCTTAGGTCTTGGGGAGAGGGCACCCCTCCACTTT. Its protein is CASSLGLGERAPLHF.